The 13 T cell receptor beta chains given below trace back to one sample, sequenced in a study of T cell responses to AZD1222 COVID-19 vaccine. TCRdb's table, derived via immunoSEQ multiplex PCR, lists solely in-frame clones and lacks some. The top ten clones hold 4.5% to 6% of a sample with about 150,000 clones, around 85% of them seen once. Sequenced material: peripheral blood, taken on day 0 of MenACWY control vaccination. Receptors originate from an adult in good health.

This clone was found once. CDR3 residues: CASSEVPGNYGYTF. CDR3 in DNA: TGTGCCAGCAGTGAAGTTCCAGGAAACTATGGCTACACCTTC. V gene TRBV6-1 combines with J gene TRBJ1-2; D ambiguous. The V gene's germline CDR1 is MNHNS and CDR2 SASEGT. Trimming stripped 1 base from V and 2 bases from J, with 8 bases between. The CDR3 runs 14 residues.

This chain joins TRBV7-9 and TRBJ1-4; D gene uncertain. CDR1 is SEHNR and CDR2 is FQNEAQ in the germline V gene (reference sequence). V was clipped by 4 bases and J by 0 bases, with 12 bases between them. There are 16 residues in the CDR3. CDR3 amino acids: CASSSRRGTTNEKLFF. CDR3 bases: TGTGCCAGCAGCTCACGTCGAGGGACAACTAATGAAAAACTGTTTTTT.

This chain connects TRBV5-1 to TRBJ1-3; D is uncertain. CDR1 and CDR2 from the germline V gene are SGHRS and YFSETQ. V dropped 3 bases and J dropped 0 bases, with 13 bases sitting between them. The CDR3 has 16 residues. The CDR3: CASSSGGFSSGNTIYF. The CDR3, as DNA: TGCGCCAGCAGCTCCGGCGGGTTCAGCTCTGGAAACACCATATATTTT.

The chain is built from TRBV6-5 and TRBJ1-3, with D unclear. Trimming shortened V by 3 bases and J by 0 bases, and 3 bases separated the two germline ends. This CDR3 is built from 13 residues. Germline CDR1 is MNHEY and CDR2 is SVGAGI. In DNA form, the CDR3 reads TGTGCCAGCAGTTATACCTCTGGAAACACCATATATTTT. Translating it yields CASSYTSGNTIYF.

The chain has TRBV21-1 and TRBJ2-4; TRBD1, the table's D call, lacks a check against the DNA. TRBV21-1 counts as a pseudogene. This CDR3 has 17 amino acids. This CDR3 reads CASSKDRAGEAKNIQYF. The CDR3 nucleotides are TGTGCCAGCAGCAAAGATAGGGCAGGGGAAGCCAAAAACATTCAGTACTTC.

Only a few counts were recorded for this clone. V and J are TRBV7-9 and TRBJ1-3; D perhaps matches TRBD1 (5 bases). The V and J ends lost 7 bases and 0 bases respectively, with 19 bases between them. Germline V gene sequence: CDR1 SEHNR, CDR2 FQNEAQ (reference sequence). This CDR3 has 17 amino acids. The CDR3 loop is CASNLGSRGSSGNTIYF. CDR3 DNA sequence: TGTGCCAGCAACCTAGGAAGTCGGGGGAGCTCTGGAAACACCATATATTTT.

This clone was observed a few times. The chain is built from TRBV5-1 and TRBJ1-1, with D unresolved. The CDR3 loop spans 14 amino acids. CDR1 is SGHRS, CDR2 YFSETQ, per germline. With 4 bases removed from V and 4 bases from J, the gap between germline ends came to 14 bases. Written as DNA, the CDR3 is TGCGCCAGCAGCCCTGGTATATCGGGCACTGAAGCTTTCTTT. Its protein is CASSPGISGTEAFF.

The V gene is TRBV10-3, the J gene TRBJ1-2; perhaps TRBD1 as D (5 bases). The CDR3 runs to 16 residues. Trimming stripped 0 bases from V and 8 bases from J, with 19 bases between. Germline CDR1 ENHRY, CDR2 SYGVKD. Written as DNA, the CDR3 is TGTGCCATCAGTGAGTCTAACTGGGAGGGGACTCAGGGCTACACCTTC. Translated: CAISESNWEGTQGYTF.

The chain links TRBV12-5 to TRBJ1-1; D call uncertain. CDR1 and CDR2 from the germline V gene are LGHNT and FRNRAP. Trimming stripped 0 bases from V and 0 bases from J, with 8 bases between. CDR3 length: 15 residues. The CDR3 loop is CASGLVWTVNTEAFF. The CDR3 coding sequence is TGTGCTAGTGGTTTGGTATGGACGGTGAACACTGAAGCTTTCTTT.

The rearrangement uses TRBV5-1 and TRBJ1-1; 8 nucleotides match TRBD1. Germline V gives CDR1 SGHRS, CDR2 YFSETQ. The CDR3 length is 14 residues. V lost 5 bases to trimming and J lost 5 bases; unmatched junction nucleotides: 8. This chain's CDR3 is CASSIQGARTEAFF. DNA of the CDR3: TGCGCCAGCAGTATCCAGGGGGCTCGGACTGAAGCTTTCTTT.

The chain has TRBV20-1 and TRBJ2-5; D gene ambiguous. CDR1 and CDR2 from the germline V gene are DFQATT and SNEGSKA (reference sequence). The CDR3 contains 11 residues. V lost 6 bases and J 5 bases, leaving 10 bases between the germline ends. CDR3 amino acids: CSANKKETQYF. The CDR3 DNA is TGCAGTGCGAATAAAAAGGAGACCCAGTACTTC.

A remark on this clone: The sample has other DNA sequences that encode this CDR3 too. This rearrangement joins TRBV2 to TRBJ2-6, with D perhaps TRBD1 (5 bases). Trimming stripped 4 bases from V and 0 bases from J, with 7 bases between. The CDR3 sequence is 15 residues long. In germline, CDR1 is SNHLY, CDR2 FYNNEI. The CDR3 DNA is TGTGCCAGCAGTGGTACAGGCTCTGGGGCCAACGTCCTGACTTTC. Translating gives CASSGTGSGANVLTF.

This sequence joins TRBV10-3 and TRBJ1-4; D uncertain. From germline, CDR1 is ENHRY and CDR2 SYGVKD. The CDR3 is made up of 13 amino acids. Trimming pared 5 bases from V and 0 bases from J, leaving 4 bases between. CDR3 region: CAISQTTNEKLFF. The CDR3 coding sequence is TGTGCCATCAGTCAGACAACTAATGAAAAACTGTTTTTT.